This entry features one T cell receptor (beta chain) sequence. Its target is not known. These data are taken from a study of cytomegalovirus exposure and HLA in healthy donors. It was with 60 Vbeta and 13 Jbeta primers that the PCR ran. Only in-frame clones appear in the TCRdb table, and some are missing; sequencing was by immunoSEQ multiplex PCR. The table has some 170,000 clones, roughly 70% seen once. The CDR3 has 13 amino acids. Germline assignment: CDR1 LNHDA and CDR2 SQIVND (reference sequence). Trimming removed 3 bases from V and 6 bases from J, with 11 bases in between. Study-level findings and limits: In a later analysis, an Asian-associated ancestry cluster reportedly showed fewer N-insertions than the roughly 700-donor mean. There were a few CMV-associated chains whose specificity for CMV antigens was confirmed in vitro. The study flagged some 170 TCR beta chains as cytomegalovirus-associated.

Sequencing was done on a sample of PBMCs. The V gene is TRBV19, the J gene TRBJ1-2; D not resolved. This TCR derives from a woman aged 45 to 65 in good health and CMV-seropositive. The CDR3 DNA sequence: TGTGCCAGTAGTATCTTCCCCCGGGATGGCTACACCTTC. This gives the protein CASSIFPRDGYTF.